Shown below are 22 T cell receptor beta chains from a single sample sequenced in a study of cytomegalovirus exposure and HLA in healthy donors. Profiling relied on immunoSEQ multiplex PCR, and the TCRdb table lists in-frame clones only, not all of them. The sample consists of around 220,000 clones, approximately 88% of them appearing once. The material sequenced was PBMCs. The receptor set was obtained from a young woman in good health and CMV-seropositive.

The rearrangement joins TRBV18 to TRBJ2-7; 10 nucleotides match TRBD1. The CDR3 runs to 15 residues. The V segment lost 4 bases and the J segment 6 bases; nucleotides outside the gene matches: 9. Germline values: CDR1 KGHSH, CDR2 LQKENI. CDR3 nucleotide sequence: TGTGCCAGCTCACGTCCCGGGACAGGGGCAAGCGAGCAGTACTTC. Protein: CASSRPGTGASEQYF.

The chain has TRBV19 and TRBJ1-5; D gene uncertain. V was clipped by 1 base and J by 2 bases, with 12 bases between them. CDR3 size: 16 residues. CDR1 and CDR2 from the germline V gene are LNHDA and SQIVND (reference sequence). CDR3 amino acids: CASSIGWAARNQPQHF. The CDR3, as DNA: TGTGCCAGTAGTATAGGCTGGGCAGCCCGCAATCAGCCCCAGCATTTT.

This chain connects TRBV30 to TRBJ2-1; D unresolved. This CDR3 has 10 amino acids. Germline lookup yields CDR1 GTSNPN and CDR2 SVGIG (reference sequence). Trimming removed 4 bases from V and 8 bases from J, with 6 bases in between. The CDR3 coding sequence is TGTGCCTGGAAGATGGATGAGCAGTTCTTC. This translates into CAWKMDEQFF.

The chain has TRBV13 and TRBJ2-7; D unresolved. CDR3 length: 15 amino acids. Germline loops: CDR1 PRHDT, CDR2 FYEKMQ (reference sequence). Trimming left V 4 bases short and J 4 bases short, with 17 bases between. In nucleotides, the CDR3 is TGTGCCAGCAGCTACTCAATAAGCGTAGTGTACGAGCAGTACTTC. Protein product: CASSYSISVVYEQYF.

This clone was counted once. V gene TRBV30 combines with J gene TRBJ2-3, with unresolved D. Per germline, CDR1 GTSNPN and CDR2 SVGIG (reference sequence). V was shortened by 5 bases and J by 6 bases, with 9 bases between the two germline ends. The CDR3 runs to 11 residues. The CDR3 region is CAWESGDTQYF. CDR3 DNA sequence: TGTGCCTGGGAATCAGGTGATACGCAGTATTTT.

The CDR3 coding sequence is TGTGCCAGCAGCCCGGAGCCCGGAGTGGCAGATACGCAGTATTTT. The encoded protein is CASSPEPGVADTQYF. The chain recombines TRBV5-6 with TRBJ2-3, with D unclear. Per germline, CDR1 SGHDT and CDR2 YYEEEE. V gave up 4 bases and J gave up 4 bases, with 16 bases separating them. This CDR3 comprises 15 residues.

The V call is TRBV27, the J call TRBJ1-2, with D perhaps TRBD1 (5 bases). The V end was cut by 7 bases, the J end by 3 bases, with 15 bases between. The CDR3 loop spans 14 amino acids. Germline CDR1 is MNHEY and CDR2 is SMNVEV (reference sequence). CDR3: CASKEGQGHYGYTF. The CDR3 bases are TGTGCCAGCAAGGAGGGGCAGGGTCACTATGGCTACACCTTC.

The chain is built from TRBV5-1 and TRBJ2-1, with 13 bases fitting TRBD2. After removal of 2 bases from V and 8 bases from J, the junction contained 7 bases not matched to a gene. Germline CDR1 SGHRS, CDR2 YFSETQ. The CDR3 is 16 amino acids. This CDR3 is CASSLGLAGVLDEQFF. The CDR3 DNA sequence: TGCGCCAGCAGCTTAGGACTAGCGGGAGTTCTCGATGAGCAGTTCTTC.

The genes are TRBV27 and TRBJ2-7; D may be TRBD2 (5 bases). CDR1 and CDR2 (germline): MNHEY, SMNVEV (reference sequence). This CDR3 region has 14 residues. V was cut by 1 base and J by 4 bases, with 11 bases left in between. Written as DNA, the CDR3 is TGTGCCAGCAGTTTATATAGGTCGGGGTACGAGCAGTACTTC. Translating gives CASSLYRSGYEQYF.

Comment on this clone: Other DNA sequences in this specimen translate into the identical CDR3. The chain carries TRBV9 and TRBJ2-1, with 8 nucleotides matching TRBD2. The V and J ends lost 0 bases and 4 bases, in that order; junction bases with no gene match: 3. This CDR3 contains 15 residues. CDR1 is SGDLS and CDR2 is YYNGEE in the germline V gene. CDR3: CASSVELAEYNEQFF. The CDR3, as DNA: TGTGCCAGCAGCGTAGAACTAGCGGAGTACAATGAGCAGTTCTTC. Full variable domain (rest looked up from reference TRBV9 and TRBJ2-1): DSGVTQTPKHLITATGQRVTLRCSPRSGDLSVYWYQQSLDQGLQFLIQYYNGEERAKGNILERFSAQQFPDLHSELNLSSLELGDSALYFCASSVELAEYNEQFFGPGTRLTVL.

This sequence joins TRBV27 and TRBJ2-1, with D unclear. V shed 0 bases and J shed 9 bases, with 15 bases lying between them. The CDR3 runs to 15 residues. CDR1 and CDR2 (germline): MNHEY, SMNVEV (reference sequence). CDR3 bases: TGTGCCAGCAGTTTATCTAAGTCGGGTCAGACTGAGCAGTTCTTC. It is translated as CASSLSKSGQTEQFF.

The chain uses TRBV29-1 and TRBJ2-5; 7 bases are a match to TRBD1. Trimming at V came to 4 bases and at J to 7 bases, leaving 12 bases not matched to a gene. The CDR3 contains 14 residues. CDR1 is SQVTM, CDR2 ANQGSEA, per germline. CDR3 sequence: CSVVPGTAQGTQYF. CDR3 DNA: TGCAGCGTTGTGCCGGGGACAGCGCAGGGGACCCAGTACTTC.

V is TRBV4-1 and J is TRBJ1-1; the match to TRBD1 covers 7 bases. Looked up from germline, CDR1 is MGHRA and CDR2 is YSYEKL. V lost 3 bases to trimming and J lost 10 bases; unmatched junction nucleotides: 11. The CDR3 length is 14 residues. CDR3 amino acids: CASSHGTGVGLAFF. Here the CDR3 DNA reads TGCGCCAGCAGCCACGGAACAGGGGTGGGTTTAGCTTTCTTT.

The rearrangement links TRBV5-1 to TRBJ2-5; TRBD2 aligns across 14 bases. From germline, CDR1 is SGHRS and CDR2 YFSETQ. This CDR3 region has 15 residues. Trimming removed 4 bases from V and 4 bases from J; junction bases left unmatched: 3. CDR3 region: CASSLGTSGRETQYF. CDR3 nucleotides: TGCGCCAGCAGCCTTGGGACTAGCGGGAGAGAGACCCAGTACTTC.

V and J are TRBV27 and TRBJ2-7; tentatively, D is TRBD2 (6 bases). V lost 2 bases and J 9 bases, leaving 23 bases between the germline ends. This CDR3 has 16 amino acids. Germline lookup yields CDR1 MNHEY and CDR2 SMNVEV (reference sequence). In DNA form, the CDR3 reads TGTGCCAGCAGTTTAAGGGTTGGGGGAGGTGATATTTGGCAGTACTTC. This encodes CASSLRVGGGDIWQYF.

The V and J genes are TRBV7-2 and TRBJ2-1, with D maybe TRBD2 (6 bases). This CDR3 is built from 14 residues. Per the germline V gene, CDR1 is SGHTA and CDR2 is FQGNSA. V shed 5 bases and J shed 3 bases, with 11 bases lying between them. This CDR3 is CASSIGGLYNEQFF. CDR3 DNA: TGTGCCAGCAGCATCGGGGGACTCTACAATGAGCAGTTCTTC.

This clone was seen only once. CDR3 bases: TGTGCCAGCAGCTTCCGGGACGGAGCCTACGAGCAGTACTTC. Translation gives CASSFRDGAYEQYF. V and J are TRBV7-2 and TRBJ2-7; D may correspond to TRBD1 or TRBD2 (5 bases each). V lost 3 bases and J lost 2, with 11 bases in between. This CDR3 is built from 14 residues. The germline V gene has CDR1 SGHTA and CDR2 FQGNSA.

This clone came up once. The rearrangement uses TRBV5-1 and TRBJ2-3; 14 positions match TRBD2. CDR3 size: 18 residues. V trimming: 3 bases; J trimming: 1 base; junction bases outside the gene matches: 7. From germline, CDR1 is SGHRS and CDR2 YFSETQ. CDR3 in DNA: TGCGCCAGCAGCTCCGGGACTAGCGGGAGTGTGGGCACAGATACGCAGTATTTT. Its protein is CASSSGTSGSVGTDTQYF.

V usage is TRBV13 and J usage is TRBJ2-1; 8 bases match TRBD2. This CDR3 contains 17 residues. The trim removed 5 bases at V and 12 bases at J, leaving 21 bases unmatched. Germline values: CDR1 PRHDT, CDR2 FYEKMQ (reference sequence). The CDR3 region is CASSLQSSGRAPLAQFF. In DNA form, the CDR3 reads TGTGCCAGCAGCCTACAATCAAGCGGGAGAGCTCCCTTGGCGCAGTTCTTC.

The count of this clone is one. This chain connects TRBV5-1 to TRBJ2-7; 10 nucleotides agree with TRBD2. V shed 3 bases and J 0 bases; nucleotides not matched to a gene: 6. CDR1 and CDR2 from the germline V gene are SGHRS and YFSETQ. The CDR3 consists of 16 residues. CDR3 sequence reads: CASSSGLADLSYEQYF. CDR3 in DNA: TGCGCCAGCAGCTCTGGACTAGCGGACCTCTCCTACGAGCAGTACTTC. Full variable domain (rest looked up from reference TRBV5-1 and TRBJ2-7): KAGVTQTPRYLIKTRGQQVTLSCSPISGHRSVSWYQQTPGQGLQFLFEYFSETQRNKGNFPGRFSGRQFSNSRSEMNVSTLELGDSALYLCASSSGLADLSYEQYFGPGTRLTVT.

The chain uses TRBV30 and TRBJ2-7; 7 nucleotides line up with TRBD1. V lost 2 bases to trimming and J lost 3 bases; unmatched junction nucleotides: 7. The CDR3 totals 14 residues. The germline gives CDR1 GTSNPN, CDR2 SVGIG (reference sequence). For the CDR3, the DNA is TGTGCCTGGAGTTACGGGACAGCCAACTACGAGCAGTACTTC. As protein: CAWSYGTANYEQYF.

The rearrangement links TRBV9 to TRBJ2-2; D gene unclear. Germline V CDR1 and CDR2: SGDLS, YYNGEE. V lost 4 bases and J lost 5, with 9 bases in between. The CDR3 has 13 residues. The CDR3 sequence: CASSLTPTGELFF. The CDR3 bases are TGTGCCAGCAGCCTTACGCCTACCGGGGAGCTGTTTTTT.